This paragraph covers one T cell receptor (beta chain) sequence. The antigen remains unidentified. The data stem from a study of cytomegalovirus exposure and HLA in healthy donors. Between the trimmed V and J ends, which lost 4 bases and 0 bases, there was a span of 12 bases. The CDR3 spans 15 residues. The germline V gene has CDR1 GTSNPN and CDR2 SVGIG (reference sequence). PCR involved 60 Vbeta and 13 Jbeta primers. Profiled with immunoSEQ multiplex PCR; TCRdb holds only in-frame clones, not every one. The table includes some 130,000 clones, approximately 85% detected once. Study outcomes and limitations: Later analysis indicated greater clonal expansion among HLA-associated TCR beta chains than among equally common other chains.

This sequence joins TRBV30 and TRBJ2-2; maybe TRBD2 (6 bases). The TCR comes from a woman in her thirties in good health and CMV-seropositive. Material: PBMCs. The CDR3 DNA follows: TGTGCCTGGATGCACGGGAGCACGAACACCGGGGAGCTGTTTTTT. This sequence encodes CAWMHGSTNTGELFF.